This TCR beta chain was found in a study of cytomegalovirus exposure and HLA in healthy donors. Overall study context: The early release's HLA-typed donors yielded roughly 85 million unique TCRs.

In germline, CDR1 is SGDLS, CDR2 YYNGEE. The CDR3 covers 14 residues. Deletions cut 0 bases from V and 1 base from J, with 8 bases between. A remark on this clone: Its cognate antigen is unknown.

The PCR made use of 60 Vbeta and 13 Jbeta primers. Sequencing used immunoSEQ multiplex PCR; TCRdb keeps in-frame clones, though not all of them. This table has 65,000 to 95,000 clones, over 75% appearing once. Study-level points and caveats: In the analysis, some V segments, TRBV6-2 and TRBV6-3 included, were excluded as indistinguishable. Cytomegalovirus status was reportedly diagnosed by the classifier with high specificity and sensitivity. In all likelihood, a cluster of highly shared sequence variants was a sequencing artifact.

This sequence originates from a man aged 45 to 65 in good health and CMV-seronegative. The chain carries TRBV9 and TRBJ2-7; the D gene is possibly TRBD1 (6 bases). Sequencing used PBMCs. The CDR3 sequence: CASSVGDISYEQYF. The DNA for the CDR3 is TGTGCCAGCAGCGTAGGGGACATATCCTACGAGCAGTACTTC.